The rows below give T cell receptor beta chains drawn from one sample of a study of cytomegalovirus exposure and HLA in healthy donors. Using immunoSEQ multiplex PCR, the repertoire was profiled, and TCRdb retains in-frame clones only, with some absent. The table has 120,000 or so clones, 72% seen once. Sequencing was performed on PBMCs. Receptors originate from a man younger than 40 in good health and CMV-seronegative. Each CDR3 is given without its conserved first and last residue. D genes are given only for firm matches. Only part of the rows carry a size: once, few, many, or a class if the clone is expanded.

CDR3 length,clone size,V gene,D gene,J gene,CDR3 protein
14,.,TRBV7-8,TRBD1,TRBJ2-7,ASSNTGTGISYEQY
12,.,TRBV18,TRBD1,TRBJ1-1,ASSPLRGATEAF
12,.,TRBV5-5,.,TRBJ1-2,ASSLGWGQDGYT
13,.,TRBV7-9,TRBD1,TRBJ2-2,ASSPGQGNTGELF
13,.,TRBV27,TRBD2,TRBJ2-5,ASSLRSGGLETQY
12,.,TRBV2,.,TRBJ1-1,ASSETGRNTEAF
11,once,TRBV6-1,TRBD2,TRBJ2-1,ATLAGGPREQF
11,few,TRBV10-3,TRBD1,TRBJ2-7,ASNDRGPNEQY
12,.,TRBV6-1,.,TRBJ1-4,ASSEGQENEKLF
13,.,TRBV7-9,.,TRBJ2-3,SSSLARGEADTQY
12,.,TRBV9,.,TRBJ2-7,ASSAGDSSYEQY
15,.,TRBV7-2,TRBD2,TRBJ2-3,ASSSGLAGGPRDTQY
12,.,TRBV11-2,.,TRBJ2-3,ASSLETELDTQY
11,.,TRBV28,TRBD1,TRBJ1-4,ASSDRGWGKLF
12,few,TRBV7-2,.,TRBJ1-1,ASSPPYRPPEAF
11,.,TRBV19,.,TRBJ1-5,ASSLPTNQPQH
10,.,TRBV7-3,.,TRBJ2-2,ASSLNTGELF
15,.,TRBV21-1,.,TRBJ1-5,ASSKERSGIPHQPQH
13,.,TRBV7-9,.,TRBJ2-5,AIHPSGLALETQY
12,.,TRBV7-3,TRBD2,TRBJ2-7,ASSFTGGGCEQY
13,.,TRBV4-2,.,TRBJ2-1,ASSQDPRSYNEQF
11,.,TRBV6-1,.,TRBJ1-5,ASVTPGDQPQH
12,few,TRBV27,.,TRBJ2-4,ASSSTGHVNIQY
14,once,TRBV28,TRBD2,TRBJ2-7,ASSLSSSGGRFEQY
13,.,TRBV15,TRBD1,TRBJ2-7,ATSIRGQGGYEQY
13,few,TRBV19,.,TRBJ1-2,ASSRARQDSYGYT
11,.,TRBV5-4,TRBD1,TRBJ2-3,ASSPGQGMEQY
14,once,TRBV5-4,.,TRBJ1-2,ASSLSPGEANYGYT
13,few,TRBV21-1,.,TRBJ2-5,ASSKGTAIQETQY
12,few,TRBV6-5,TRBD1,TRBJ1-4,ASRHKTGVEKLF
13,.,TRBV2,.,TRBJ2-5,ASSEIIGFEETQY
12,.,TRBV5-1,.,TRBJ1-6,ASSLDPAGSPLH
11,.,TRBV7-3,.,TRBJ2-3,ASSLRLRDTQY
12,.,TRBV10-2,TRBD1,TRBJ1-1,ASIKGAVKTEAF
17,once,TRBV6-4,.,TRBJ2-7,ASSDSRLAGALHSYEQY
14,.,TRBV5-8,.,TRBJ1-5,ASSPRLDSSNQPQH
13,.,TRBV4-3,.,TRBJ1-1,ASSQETQGGTEAF
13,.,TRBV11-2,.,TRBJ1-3,ASRQTAASGNTIY
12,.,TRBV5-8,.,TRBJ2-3,ASSAGQYTDTQY
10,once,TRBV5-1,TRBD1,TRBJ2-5,ASRTGQETQY
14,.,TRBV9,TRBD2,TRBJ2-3,ASSAGLAGSTDTQY
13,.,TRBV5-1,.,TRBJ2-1,ASSAGLSSYNEQF
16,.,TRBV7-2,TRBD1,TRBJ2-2,ASSLGLTGTENTGELF
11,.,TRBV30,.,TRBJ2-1,AWSVLAKNEQF